The present T cell receptor beta chain was sequenced within a study of yellow fever vaccine responses in identical twins. Germline CDR1 PRHDT, CDR2 FYEKMQ (reference sequence). V shed 2 bases and J 3 bases; nucleotides not matched to a gene: 9. The CDR3 sequence is 16 residues long. One entry per CDR3 protein, called by TCRdb with MiXCR from the RT-PCR reads. The table lists approximately 32,000 distinct CDR3 sequences, more than 45% of them singletons. This clonotype came up a few times. The clonotype comes from a woman aged 18-35 years who received the yellow fever vaccine. The rearrangement uses TRBV13 and TRBJ2-7; 8 nucleotides line up with TRBD2. The specimen was T cells from blood (PBMCs), unsorted or a sorted subset (not recorded which), collected before or after yellow fever vaccination (not recorded which). DNA for the CDR3: TGTGCCAGCAGCTTATCGGTCCAGCGGGAGCTCTACGAGCAGTACTTC. Encoded protein: CASSLSVQRELYEQYF.